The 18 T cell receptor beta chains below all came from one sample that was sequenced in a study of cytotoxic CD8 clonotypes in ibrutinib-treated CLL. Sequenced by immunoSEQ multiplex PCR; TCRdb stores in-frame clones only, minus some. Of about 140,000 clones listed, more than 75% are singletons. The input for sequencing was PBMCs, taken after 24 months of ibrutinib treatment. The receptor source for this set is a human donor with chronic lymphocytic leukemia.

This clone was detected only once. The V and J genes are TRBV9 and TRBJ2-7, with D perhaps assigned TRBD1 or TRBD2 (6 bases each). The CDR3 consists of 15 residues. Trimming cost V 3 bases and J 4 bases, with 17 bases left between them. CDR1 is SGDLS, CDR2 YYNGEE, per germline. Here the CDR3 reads CASSGGQGGGYEQYF. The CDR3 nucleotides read TGTGCCAGCAGCGGGGGACAAGGGGGAGGTTACGAGCAGTACTTC.

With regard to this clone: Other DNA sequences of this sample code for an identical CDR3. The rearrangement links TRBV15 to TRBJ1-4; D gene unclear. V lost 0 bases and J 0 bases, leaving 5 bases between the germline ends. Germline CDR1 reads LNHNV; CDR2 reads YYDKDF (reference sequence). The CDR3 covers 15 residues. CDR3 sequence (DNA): TGTGCCACCAGCAGAGACCTTGCAACTAATGAAAAACTGTTTTTT. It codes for CATSRDLATNEKLFF. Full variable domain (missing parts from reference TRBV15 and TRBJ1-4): DAMVIQNPRYQVTQFGKPVTLSCSQTLNHNVMYWYQQKSSQAPKLLFHYYDKDFNNEADTPDNFQSRRPNTSFCFLDIRSPGLGDTAMYLCATSRDLATNEKLFFGSGTQLSVL.

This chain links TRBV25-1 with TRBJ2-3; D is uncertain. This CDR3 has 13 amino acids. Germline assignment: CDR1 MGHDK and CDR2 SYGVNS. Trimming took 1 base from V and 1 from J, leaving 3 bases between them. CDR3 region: CASSEWGTDTQYF. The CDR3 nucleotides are TGTGCCAGCAGTGAATGGGGCACAGATACGCAGTATTTT.

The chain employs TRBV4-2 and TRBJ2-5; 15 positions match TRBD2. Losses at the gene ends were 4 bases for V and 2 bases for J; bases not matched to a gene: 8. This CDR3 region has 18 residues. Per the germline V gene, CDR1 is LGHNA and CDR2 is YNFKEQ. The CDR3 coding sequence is TGTGCCAGCAGCCCCGGACTAGCGGGAGGGCCGGGGCAAGAGACCCAGTACTTC. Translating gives CASSPGLAGGPGQETQYF.

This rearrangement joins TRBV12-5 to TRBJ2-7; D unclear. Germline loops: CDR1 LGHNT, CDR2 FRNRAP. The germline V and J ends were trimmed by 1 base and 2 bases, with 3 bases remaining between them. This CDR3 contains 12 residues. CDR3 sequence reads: CASGLGPYEQYF. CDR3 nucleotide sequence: TGTGCTAGTGGTTTGGGCCCCTACGAGCAGTACTTC.

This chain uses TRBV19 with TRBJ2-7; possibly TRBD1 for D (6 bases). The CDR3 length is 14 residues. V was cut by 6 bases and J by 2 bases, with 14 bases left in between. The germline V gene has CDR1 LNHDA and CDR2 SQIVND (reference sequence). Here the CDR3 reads CASRLDPGAYEQYF. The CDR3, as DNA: TGTGCCAGTAGGCTGGACCCAGGGGCCTACGAGCAGTACTTC.

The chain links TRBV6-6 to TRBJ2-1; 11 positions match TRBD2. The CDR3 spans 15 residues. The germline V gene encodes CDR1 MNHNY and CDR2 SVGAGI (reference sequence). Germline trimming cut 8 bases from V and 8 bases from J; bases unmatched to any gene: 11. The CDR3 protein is CASAPPGLAVHEQFF. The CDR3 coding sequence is TGTGCCAGCGCTCCCCCGGGACTAGCGGTCCATGAGCAGTTCTTC.

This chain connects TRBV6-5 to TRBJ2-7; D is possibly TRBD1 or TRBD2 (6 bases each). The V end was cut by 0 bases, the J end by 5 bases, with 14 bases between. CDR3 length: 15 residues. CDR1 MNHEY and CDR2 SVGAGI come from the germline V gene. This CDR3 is CASSYSPRGRHEQYF. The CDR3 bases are TGTGCCAGCAGTTACTCCCCCCGGGGGCGGCACGAGCAGTACTTC.

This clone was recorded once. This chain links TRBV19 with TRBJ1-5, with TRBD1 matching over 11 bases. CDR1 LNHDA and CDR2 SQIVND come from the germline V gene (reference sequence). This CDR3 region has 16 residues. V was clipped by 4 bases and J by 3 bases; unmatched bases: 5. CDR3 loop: CASSTGQGAHNQPQHF. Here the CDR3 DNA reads TGTGCCAGTAGTACCGGACAGGGGGCCCACAATCAGCCCCAGCATTTT.

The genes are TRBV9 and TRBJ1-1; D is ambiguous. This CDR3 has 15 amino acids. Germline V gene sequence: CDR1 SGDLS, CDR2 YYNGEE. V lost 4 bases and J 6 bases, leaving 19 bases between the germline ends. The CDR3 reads CASSPLQLPISEAFF. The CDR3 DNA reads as TGTGCCAGCAGCCCTTTACAGCTCCCGATCTCTGAAGCTTTCTTT.

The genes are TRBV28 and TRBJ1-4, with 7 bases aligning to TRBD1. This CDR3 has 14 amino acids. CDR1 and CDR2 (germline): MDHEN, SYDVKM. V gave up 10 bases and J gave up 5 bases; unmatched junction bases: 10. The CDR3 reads CATTGDSANEKLFF. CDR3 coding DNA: TGTGCCACCACTGGGGACAGCGCGAATGAAAAACTGTTTTTT.

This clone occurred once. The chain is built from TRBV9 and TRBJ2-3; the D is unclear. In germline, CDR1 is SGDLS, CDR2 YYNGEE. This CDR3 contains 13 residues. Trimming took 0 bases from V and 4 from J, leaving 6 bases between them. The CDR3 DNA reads TGTGCCAGCAGCGTAGGGATCGCAGATACGCAGTATTTT. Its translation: CASSVGIADTQYF.

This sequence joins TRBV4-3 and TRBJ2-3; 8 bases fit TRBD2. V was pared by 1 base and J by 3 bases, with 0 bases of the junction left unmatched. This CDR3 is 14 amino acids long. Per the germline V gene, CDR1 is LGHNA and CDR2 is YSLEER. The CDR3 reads CASSQAGGTDTQYF. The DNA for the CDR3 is TGCGCCAGCAGCCAAGCGGGGGGGACAGATACGCAGTATTTT.

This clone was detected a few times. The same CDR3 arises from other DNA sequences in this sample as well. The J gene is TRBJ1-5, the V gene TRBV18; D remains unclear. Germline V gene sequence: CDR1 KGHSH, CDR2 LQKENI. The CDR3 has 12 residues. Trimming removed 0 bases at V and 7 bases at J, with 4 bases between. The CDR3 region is CASSPPGQPQHF. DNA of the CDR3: TGTGCCAGCTCACCACCCGGACAGCCCCAGCATTTT.

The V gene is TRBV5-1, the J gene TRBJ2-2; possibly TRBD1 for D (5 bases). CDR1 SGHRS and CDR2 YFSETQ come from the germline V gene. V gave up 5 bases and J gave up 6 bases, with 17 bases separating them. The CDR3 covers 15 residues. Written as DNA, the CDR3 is TGCGCCAGCAGAGAAGGGCAGGGCCTAGCCGGGGAGCTGTTTTTT. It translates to CASREGQGLAGELFF.

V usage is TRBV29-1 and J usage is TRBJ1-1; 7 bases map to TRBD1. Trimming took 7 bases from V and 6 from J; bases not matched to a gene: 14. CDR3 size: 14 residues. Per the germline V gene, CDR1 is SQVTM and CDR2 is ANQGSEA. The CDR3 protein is CSGNIGGGSAEAFF. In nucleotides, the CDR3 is TGCAGCGGTAATATAGGGGGCGGTTCCGCTGAAGCTTTCTTT. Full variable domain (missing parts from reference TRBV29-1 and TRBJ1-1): SAVISQKPSRDICQRGTSLTIQCQVDSQVTMMFWYRQQPGQSLTLIATANQGSEATYESGFVIDKFPISRPNLTFSTLTVSNMSPEDSSIYLCSGNIGGGSAEAFFGQGTRLTVV.

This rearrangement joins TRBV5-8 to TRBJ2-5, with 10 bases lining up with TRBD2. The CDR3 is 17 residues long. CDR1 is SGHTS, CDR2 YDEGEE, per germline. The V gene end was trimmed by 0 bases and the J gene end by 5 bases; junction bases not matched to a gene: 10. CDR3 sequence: CASSLGHSGGAWETQYF. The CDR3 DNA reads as TGTGCCAGCAGCTTGGGTCACAGCGGGGGGGCCTGGGAGACCCAGTACTTC.

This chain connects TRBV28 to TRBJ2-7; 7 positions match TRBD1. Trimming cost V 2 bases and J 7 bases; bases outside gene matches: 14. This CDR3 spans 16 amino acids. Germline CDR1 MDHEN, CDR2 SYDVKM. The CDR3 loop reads CASSLPSDRVGREQYF. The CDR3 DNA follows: TGTGCCAGCAGTTTACCTTCTGACAGGGTGGGACGGGAGCAGTACTTC.